This T cell receptor beta chain was sequenced for a study of T cell repertoires in cytomegalovirus infection. Turning to this clonotype: What it binds is unknown.

Trimming took off 2 bases at V and 0 bases at J, with 9 bases between the two ends. CDR3 length: 15 residues. Per germline, CDR1 SNHLY and CDR2 FYNNEI. TCRdb re-called the reads with MiXCR, one entry per CDR3 protein. Found here are about 900,000 distinct CDR3 sequences, 30% to 40% of them singletons; the top ten hold over 12%. The clonotype was recovered from a human donor in good health (CMV status not recorded). Some clones in this sample may be carry-over from other donors' samples. The rearrangement joins TRBV2 to TRBJ2-3, with unresolved D. The sample consisted of cultured CD8+ T cells from PBMCs, taken from culture after CMV antigen stimulation. CDR3 DNA sequence: TGTGCCAGCAGTGAATGGAGATCTAGCACAGATACGCAGTATTTT. Its protein product is CASSEWRSSTDTQYF.